This T cell receptor (beta chain) was documented in a study of T-cell reconstitution after alpha-beta-depleted transplantation in children. This sample's TCRbeta library carried unique molecular identifier barcodes. TCRdb reprocessed the PCR reads via MiXCR and lists one record per CDR3 protein. The table has under 250,000 distinct CDR3 sequences, roughly 7.1% seen once. Study-wide results and limits: About two months after transplant, alpha-beta T cells reportedly came from several hundred expanded graft clones. At one year after transplant, newly produced T cells mostly accounted for T-cell counts and diversity. Some patients' high day-60 TCRbeta diversity was traced to surviving recipient T cells and thymic progenitors.

The V end was cut by 3 bases, the J end by 4 bases, with 3 bases between. The germline V gene encodes CDR1 LGHNA and CDR2 YSLEER. The CDR3 runs 11 residues. This clonotype was seen many times. The antigen is unknown. The receptor comes from a boy aged 2-9 years with acute lymphoblastic leukemia, due to receive a stem cell transplant. Sequenced here: PBMCs, sampled before TCRalphabeta/CD19-depleted stem cell transplant. This rearrangement joins TRBV4-3 to TRBJ1-2; D is unclear. CDR3 coding DNA: TGCGCCAGCAGCCAGGGCTATGGCTACACCTTC. Amino acid sequence: CASSQGYGYTF.